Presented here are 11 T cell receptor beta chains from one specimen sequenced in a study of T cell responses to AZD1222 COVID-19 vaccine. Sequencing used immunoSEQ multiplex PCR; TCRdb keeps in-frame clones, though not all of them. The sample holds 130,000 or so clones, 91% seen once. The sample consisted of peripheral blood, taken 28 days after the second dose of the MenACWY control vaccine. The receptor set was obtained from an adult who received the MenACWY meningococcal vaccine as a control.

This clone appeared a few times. CDR3 in amino acids: CASSLQHSDQGEQGYTF. CDR3 sequence (DNA): TGCGCCAGCAGCTTGCAACATAGCGACCAGGGAGAGCAAGGCTACACCTTC. This chain links TRBV5-1 with TRBJ1-2, with D perhaps matching TRBD1 (5 bases). Germline CDR1 is SGHRS and CDR2 is YFSETQ. Trimming removed 1 base from V and 8 bases from J, with 24 bases in between. This CDR3 is built from 17 residues.

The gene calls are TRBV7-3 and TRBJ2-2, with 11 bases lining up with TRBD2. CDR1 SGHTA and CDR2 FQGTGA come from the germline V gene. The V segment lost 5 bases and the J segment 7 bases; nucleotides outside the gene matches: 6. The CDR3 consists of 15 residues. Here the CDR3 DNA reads TGTGCCAGCAGCCGGGGGACTAGCGGAGGCGGGGAGCTGTTTTTT. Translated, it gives CASSRGTSGGGELFF.

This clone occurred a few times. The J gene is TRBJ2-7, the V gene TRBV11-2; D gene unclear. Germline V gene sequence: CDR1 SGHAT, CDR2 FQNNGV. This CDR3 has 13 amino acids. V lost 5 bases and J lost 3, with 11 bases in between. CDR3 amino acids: CASSLPGLYEQYF. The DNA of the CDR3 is TGTGCCAGCAGCCTACCCGGGCTCTACGAGCAGTACTTC.

The CDR3 nucleotides read TGTGCCAGCAGTTTTGTAAGTTACAGGGACCACGAGCAGTACTTC. It specifies CASSFVSYRDHEQYF. V and J are TRBV28 and TRBJ2-7; perhaps TRBD1 as D (6 bases). V was shortened by 3 bases and J by 5 bases, with 17 bases between the two germline ends. CDR3 length: 15 residues. The germline CDR1 and CDR2 sequences are MDHEN and SYDVKM.

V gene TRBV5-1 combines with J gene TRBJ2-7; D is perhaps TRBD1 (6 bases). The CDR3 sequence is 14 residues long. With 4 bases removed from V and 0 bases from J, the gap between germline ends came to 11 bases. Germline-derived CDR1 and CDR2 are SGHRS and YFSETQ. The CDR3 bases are TGCGCCAGCAGCGGGCAGGGGTCCTCCTACGAGCAGTACTTC. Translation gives CASSGQGSSYEQYF.

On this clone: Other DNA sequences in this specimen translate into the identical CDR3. The DNA for the CDR3 is TGTGCCAGCTCACCAGGGACGGCGAGCTCCTACGAGCAGTACTTC. Protein product: CASSPGTASSYEQYF. The genes are TRBV18 and TRBJ2-7; D possibly matches TRBD1 or TRBD2 (5 bases each). The V gene's germline CDR1 is KGHSH and CDR2 LQKENI. V lost 2 bases and J 0 bases, leaving 11 bases between the germline ends. The CDR3 contains 15 residues.

The CDR3 DNA is TGCGCCAGCAGCGATAACCTCGGGACAGCCTACGAGCAGTACTTC. It codes for CASSDNLGTAYEQYF. The chain uses TRBV5-1 and TRBJ2-7; the match to TRBD1 covers 7 bases. This CDR3 contains 15 residues. Germline V gene data show CDR1 as SGHRS and CDR2 as YFSETQ. Trimming took 4 bases from V and 2 from J; bases not matched to a gene: 9.

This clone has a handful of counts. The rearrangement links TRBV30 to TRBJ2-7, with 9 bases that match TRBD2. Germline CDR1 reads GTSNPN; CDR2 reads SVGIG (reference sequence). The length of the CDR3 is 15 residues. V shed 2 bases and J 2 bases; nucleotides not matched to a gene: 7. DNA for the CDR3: TGTGCCTGGAGTATAGGGCGGGGGGGAACCTACGAGCAGTACTTC. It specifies CAWSIGRGGTYEQYF.

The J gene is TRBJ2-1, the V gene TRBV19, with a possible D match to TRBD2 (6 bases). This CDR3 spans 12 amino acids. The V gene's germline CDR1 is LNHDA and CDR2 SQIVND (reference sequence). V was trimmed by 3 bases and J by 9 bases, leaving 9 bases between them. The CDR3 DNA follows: TGTGCCAGTAGTATCGGAGGGGCTGAGCAGTTCTTC. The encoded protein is CASSIGGAEQFF.

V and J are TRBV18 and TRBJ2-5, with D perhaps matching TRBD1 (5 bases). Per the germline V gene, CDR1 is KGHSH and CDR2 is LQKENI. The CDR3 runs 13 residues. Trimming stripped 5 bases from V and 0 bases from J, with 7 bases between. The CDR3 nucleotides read TGTGCCAGCTCAATCAGGGACCAAGAGACCCAGTACTTC. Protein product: CASSIRDQETQYF.

CDR3 protein: CALGRADTQYF. DNA for the CDR3: TGTGCCCTCGGGCGTGCGGATACGCAGTATTTT. The chain is built from TRBV28 and TRBJ2-3; the D is unclear. Germline V CDR1 and CDR2: MDHEN, SYDVKM. The CDR3 is 11 amino acids. Trimming took off 11 bases at V and 6 bases at J, with 12 bases between the two ends.